These 19 T cell receptor beta chains originate from one sample sequenced in a study of CD8 T cells in Susac syndrome (dated by TCRdb to between 2018 and 2021). Library method: the immunoSEQ multiplex PCR assay. RNA was extracted using the RNeasy kit, and about 0.5 to 1 ug of the RNA was reverse transcribed with random hexamers. The raw public reads went through TCRdb reprocessing: fastp at Q25, MiXCR clone calling, in-frame beta chains kept. Rows matching on CDR3 protein sequence are summarized as one entry with the most common DNA and genes. In all, the sample holds about 180,000 distinct CDR3 sequences, and roughly 94% of those were seen once. The top ten clones comprise around 0.095% of the sample. Sequencing was performed on CD4+ T cells from PBMCs. The source is a human donor with Susac syndrome.

The chain couples TRBV3-1 to TRBJ1-5, with 8 bases fitting TRBD1. The CDR3 has 14 residues. V lost 1 base, J lost 7 bases, and 3 bases stayed unmatched. Per germline, CDR1 LGHDT and CDR2 YNNKEL (reference sequence). The CDR3 protein is CASSQGQGRQPQHF. The CDR3 coding sequence is TGTGCCAGCAGCCAAGGACAGGGGCGACAGCCCCAGCATTTT. Filled out from reference TRBV3-1 and TRBJ1-5, the complete variable domain reads DTAVSQTPKYLVTQMGNDKSIKCEQNLGHDTMYWYKQDSKKFLKIMFSYNNKELIINETVPNRFSPKSPDKAHLNLHINSLELGDSAVYFCASSQGQGRQPQHFGDGTRLSIL.

The chain has TRBV5-1 and TRBJ1-1, with a weak D call TRBD1 (5 bases). Germline lookup yields CDR1 SGHRS and CDR2 YFSETQ. V was clipped by 3 bases and J by 7 bases, with 19 bases between them. The CDR3 length is 15 residues. The CDR3 nucleotides read TGCGCCAGCAGCTCCTACACCGGGGCCGGCTTTGAAGCTTTCTTT. This sequence encodes CASSSYTGAGFEAFF.

The chain is built from TRBV2 and TRBJ2-5; no firm D call. The CDR3 loop spans 15 amino acids. V was cut by 1 base and J by 7 bases, with 16 bases left in between. Germline V gene lookup returns CDR1 SNHLY and CDR2 FYNNEI. CDR3 in DNA: TGTGCCAGCAGTGAAGGTTGGCTCTTAGATGGGACCCAGTACTTC. This sequence encodes CASSEGWLLDGTQYF.

The sample holds a few counts of this clonotype. DNA for the CDR3: TGTGCCAGCAGTACACTACAGGGAGGGACTGAAGCTTTCTTT. Encoded protein: CASSTLQGGTEAFF. V usage is TRBV12-3 or TRBV12-4 and J usage is TRBJ1-1, with a weak D call TRBD1 (6 bases). Trimming left V 5 bases short and J 5 bases short, with 15 bases between. The CDR3 is 14 residues long.

The chain recombines TRBV20-1 with TRBJ1-2; TRBD1 matches at 8 bases. This CDR3 has 14 amino acids. The germline CDR1 and CDR2 sequences are DFQATT and SNEGSKA (reference sequence). J gave up 3 bases and V 6 bases, and 9 bases lay outside the gene matches. The CDR3 sequence is CSAMGQGADYGYTF. DNA of the CDR3: TGCAGTGCCATGGGTCAGGGGGCCGACTATGGCTACACCTTC.

This clonotype was observed once. This chain joins TRBV18 and TRBJ1-2, with D perhaps matching TRBD1 (5 bases). CDR1 and CDR2 from the germline V gene are KGHSH and LQKENI. V lost 3 bases to trimming and J lost 4 bases, with 15 bases between them. This CDR3 is built from 15 residues. The CDR3 spells CASSPTTDAPYGYTF. The CDR3 coding sequence is TGTGCCAGCTCACCGACGACAGATGCACCCTATGGCTACACCTTC. Full variable domain (remainder filled in from reference TRBV18 and TRBJ1-2): NAGVMQNPRHLVRRRGQEARLRCSPMKGHSHVYWYRQLPEEGLKFMVYLQKENIIDESGMPKERFSAEFPKEGPSILRIQQVVRGDSAAYFCASSPTTDAPYGYTFGSGTRLTVV.

The chain has TRBV7-2 and TRBJ1-1; 7 bases are a match to TRBD1. This CDR3 contains 15 residues. Germline-derived CDR1 and CDR2 are SGHTA and FQGNSA. Unmatched junction bases numbered 4, after V lost 2 bases and J lost 1 base. CDR3 in amino acids: CASSLSGTANTEAFF. The CDR3 DNA reads TGTGCCAGCAGCTTATCCGGGACAGCGAACACTGAAGCTTTCTTT.

The chain has TRBV12-3 or TRBV12-4 and TRBJ1-1; D uncertain. V was shortened by 3 bases and J by 4 bases, with 9 bases between the two germline ends. The CDR3 is 13 residues long. The CDR3 bases are TGTGCCAGCAGTTTTGGGCAGGTCACTGAAGCTTTCTTT. Amino acids: CASSFGQVTEAFF.

The rearrangement uses TRBV20-1 and TRBJ1-4, with D possibly being TRBD1 (6 bases). Germline lookup yields CDR1 DFQATT and CDR2 SNEGSKA (reference sequence). This CDR3 comprises 13 residues. This CDR3 reads CSTLTGSQEKLFF. As DNA, the CDR3 is TGCAGCACCCTAACAGGGAGTCAGGAAAAACTGTTTTTT.

The V call is TRBV12-3 or TRBV12-4, the J call TRBJ2-3, with unresolved D. This CDR3 is 15 amino acids long. Trimming left V 3 bases short and J 2 bases short, with 12 bases between. CDR3 nucleotide sequence: TGTGCCAGCAGTTTTTTGACCGCCACCACAGATACGCAGTATTTT. Its translation is CASSFLTATTDTQYF.

The chain couples TRBV7-3 to TRBJ2-3; D possibly corresponds to TRBD1 (6 bases). From germline, CDR1 is SGHTA and CDR2 FQGTGA. The CDR3 consists of 18 residues. Trimming took off 3 bases at V and 2 bases at J, with 21 bases between the two ends. CDR3 bases: TGTGCCAGCAGCTTGCCTCTGGGGGCACTCCTGGTCACAGATACGCAGTATTTT. Protein: CASSLPLGALLVTDTQYF.

The chain couples TRBV20-1 to TRBJ1-1, with D possibly being TRBD1 (5 bases). Trimming cost V 5 bases and J 5 bases, with 15 bases left between them. Germline loops: CDR1 DFQATT, CDR2 SNEGSKA (reference sequence). This CDR3 comprises 13 residues. The CDR3 is CSAPGGGGTEAFF. The CDR3 DNA is TGCAGTGCTCCCGGGGGGGGTGGGACTGAAGCTTTCTTT.

This clonotype was found once. The chain employs TRBV27 and TRBJ1-5; weak D call: TRBD1 (5 bases). The CDR3 covers 17 residues. Looked up from germline, CDR1 is MNHEY and CDR2 is SMNVEV (reference sequence). Trimming shortened V by 6 bases and J by 4 bases, and 22 bases separated the two germline ends. The chain's CDR3 is CASSTLRGVRLNQPQHF. The CDR3 bases are TGTGCCAGCAGCACCCTAAGAGGGGTCAGGCTGAATCAGCCCCAGCATTTT.

CDR3 region: CSARSGDRGLNEQFF. The CDR3 nucleotides read TGCAGTGCTAGGTCCGGGGACAGGGGCCTAAATGAGCAGTTCTTC. The chain recombines TRBV20-1 with TRBJ2-1, with TRBD1 identical over 10 bases. This CDR3 is built from 15 residues. V shed 3 bases and J 7 bases; nucleotides not matched to a gene: 9. CDR1 and CDR2 (germline): DFQATT, SNEGSKA (reference sequence).

The rearrangement joins TRBV4-2 to TRBJ2-7; 8 nucleotides match TRBD2. Germline V gives CDR1 LGHNA, CDR2 YNFKEQ. The CDR3 has 17 amino acids. Germline trimming cut 0 bases from V and 2 bases from J; bases unmatched to any gene: 9. In DNA form, the CDR3 reads TGTGCCAGCAGCCAAGATCCGGGGGGTAGCGGGACCTACGAGCAGTACTTC. This encodes CASSQDPGGSGTYEQYF.

The chain combines TRBV5-1 with TRBJ2-5; D could derive from TRBD1 or TRBD2 (5 bases each). The V and J ends lost 0 bases and 4 bases respectively, with 16 bases between them. The germline CDR1 and CDR2 sequences are SGHRS and YFSETQ. The CDR3 is 16 residues long. The CDR3 DNA reads TGCGCCAGCAGCTTGGAGGCAGGGTTTCGGGGAGAGACCCAGTACTTC. Translated, it gives CASSLEAGFRGETQYF.

The V gene is TRBV29-1, the J gene TRBJ1-1; 12 nucleotides match TRBD1. With 6 bases clipped from V and 5 bases from J, the junction kept 7 bases outside the gene matches. The germline CDR1 and CDR2 sequences are SQVTM and ANQGSEA. The CDR3 sequence is 14 residues long. The CDR3 nucleotides read TGCAGCGTCCCGGGACAGGGGGCGTGGACTGAAGCTTTCTTT. It encodes CSVPGQGAWTEAFF.

This clonotype was picked up one time. J is TRBJ2-7 and V is TRBV18; tentative D call: TRBD2 (5 bases). CDR1 and CDR2 (germline): KGHSH, LQKENI. Deletions cut 6 bases from V and 5 bases from J, with 11 bases between. The CDR3 sequence is 12 residues long. Written as DNA, the CDR3 is TGTGCCAGCTCTCCCGCGGGCGACGAGCAGTACTTC. Its protein is CASSPAGDEQYF.

The chain uses TRBV9 and TRBJ2-5; 9 bases align to TRBD2. V gave up 2 bases and J gave up 1 base; unmatched junction bases: 18. Germline CDR1 SGDLS, CDR2 YYNGEE. CDR3 length equals 20 residues. The CDR3, as DNA: TGTGCCAGCAGCGTGCTGCCATGGGGGGCTAGCGGGGACCTCCAAGAGACCCAGTACTTC. It codes for CASSVLPWGASGDLQETQYF.